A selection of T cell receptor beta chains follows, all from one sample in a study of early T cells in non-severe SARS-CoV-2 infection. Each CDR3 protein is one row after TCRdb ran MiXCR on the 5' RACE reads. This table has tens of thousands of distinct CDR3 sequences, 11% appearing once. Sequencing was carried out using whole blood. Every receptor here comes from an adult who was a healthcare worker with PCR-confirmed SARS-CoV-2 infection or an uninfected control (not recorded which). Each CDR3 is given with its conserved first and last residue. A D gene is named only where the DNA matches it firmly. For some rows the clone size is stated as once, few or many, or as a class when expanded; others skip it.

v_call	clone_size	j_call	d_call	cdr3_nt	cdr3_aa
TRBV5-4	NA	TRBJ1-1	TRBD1	TGTGCCAGCAGCCGGACAGGGAGCGCTTTCTTT	CASSRTGSAFF
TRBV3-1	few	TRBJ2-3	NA	TGTGCCAGCAGCCAAGCTGTAGATACGCAGTATTTT	CASSQAVDTQYF
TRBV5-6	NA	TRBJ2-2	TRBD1	TGTGCCAGCAGCCCGGGACAGGGGATCGGGGAGCTGTTTTTT	CASSPGQGIGELFF
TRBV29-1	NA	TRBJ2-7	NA	TGCAGCGTTGAAGGCAGGGGCTACGAGCAGTACTTC	CSVEGRGYEQYF
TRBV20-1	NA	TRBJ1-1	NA	TGCAGTGCTAGAGATGGTAGAGACCCTGGAGCTTTCTTT	CSARDGRDPGAFF
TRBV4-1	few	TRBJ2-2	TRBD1	TGCGCCAGCAGCCGGGACAGGGAAATCGGGGAGCTGTTTTTT	CASSRDREIGELFF
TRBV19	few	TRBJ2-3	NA	TGTGCCAGTAGTAGTGGGATCACGGATACGCAGTATTTT	CASSSGITDTQYF
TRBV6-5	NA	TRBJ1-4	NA	TGTGCCAGCAGGGGACGGACTAATGAAAAACTGTTTTTT	CASRGRTNEKLFF
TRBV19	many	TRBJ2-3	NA	TGTGCCAGTACCCTCGGGACTTTTCCCACCGGGGATACGCAGTATTTT	CASTLGTFPTGDTQYF
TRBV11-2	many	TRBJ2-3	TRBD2	TGTGCCAGCAGCCCTAGCGGGGGGGCGATAGATACGCAGTATTTT	CASSPSGGAIDTQYF
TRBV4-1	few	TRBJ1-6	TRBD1	TGCGCCAGCAGCCAAGCTACCGGGACAGGGGGCATCCCCCTCCACTTT	CASSQATGTGGIPLHF
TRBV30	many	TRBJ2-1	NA	TGTGCCTGGAGTGACAAGTACAATGAGCAGTTCTTC	CAWSDKYNEQFF
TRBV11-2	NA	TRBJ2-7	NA	TGTGCCAGCACCGCAAGTAGTGGCGAGCAGTACTTC	CASTASSGEQYF
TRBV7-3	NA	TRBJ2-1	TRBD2	TGTGCCAGCAGCTCCGGGACTAGGCTGGATGAGCAGTTCTTC	CASSSGTRLDEQFF
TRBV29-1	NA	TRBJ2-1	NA	TGCAGCGTTGAAGGGGGATACACCGTCTCCTACAATGAGCAGTTCTTC	CSVEGGYTVSYNEQFF
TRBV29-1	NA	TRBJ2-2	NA	TGCAGCGTGTCTAAGAGTAACGGGGAGCTGTTTTTT	CSVSKSNGELFF
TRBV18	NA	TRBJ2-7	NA	TGTGCCAGCTCACAGGGACAAGGGGGAGTCTACGAGCAGTACTTC	CASSQGQGGVYEQYF
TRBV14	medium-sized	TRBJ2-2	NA	TGTGCCAGCAGCCAAGCGTCTGGGGCCGGAACCGGGGAGCTGTTTTTT	CASSQASGAGTGELFF
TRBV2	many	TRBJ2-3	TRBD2	TGTGCCACCCTGCCCAGGGTAGCGGGGGGGCTGGGACCAGATACGCAGTATTTT	CATLPRVAGGLGPDTQYF
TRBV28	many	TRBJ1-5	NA	TGTGCCAGCAGTTTTGGGGGTACCCGTCAGCCCCAGCATTTT	CASSFGGTRQPQHF
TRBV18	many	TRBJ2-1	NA	TGTGCCAGCTCACCCCTAGCAGACGACAATGAGCAGTTCTTC	CASSPLADDNEQFF
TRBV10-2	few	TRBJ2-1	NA	TGCGCCAGCAGTGAGTTGGCCAGCTCGGAGCAGTTCTTC	CASSELASSEQFF
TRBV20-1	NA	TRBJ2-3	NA	TGCAGCGCCTCGATACTAGTCACAGATACGCAGTATTTT	CSASILVTDTQYF
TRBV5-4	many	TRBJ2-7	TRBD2	TGTGCCAGCAGCCCCTCGAAAGCGGGGACGATGACCTACGAGCAGTACTTC	CASSPSKAGTMTYEQYF
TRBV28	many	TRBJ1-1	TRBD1	TGTGCCAGCAGTCCGGGACAGGTTGTGAACACTGAAGCTTTCTTT	CASSPGQVVNTEAFF
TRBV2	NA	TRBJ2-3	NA	TGTGTCAGCAGTGAACAGGCGACCACAGATACGCAGTATTTT	CVSSEQATTDTQYF
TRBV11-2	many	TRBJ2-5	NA	TGTGCCAGCAGCTCGGACTTTCAAGAGACCCAGTACTTC	CASSSDFQETQYF
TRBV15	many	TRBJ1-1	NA	TGTGCCACCAGCAGAGATCTGGGGGAAGACGCTTTCTTT	CATSRDLGEDAFF
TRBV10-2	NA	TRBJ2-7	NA	TGCGCCAGCAGACAGGGACCGGGGACCTACGAGCAGTACTTC	CASRQGPGTYEQYF
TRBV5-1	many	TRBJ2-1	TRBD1	TGCGCCAGCAGCTCCTCGACAGGGCTTGGGGATGAGCAGTTCTTC	CASSSSTGLGDEQFF
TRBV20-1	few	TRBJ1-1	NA	TGCAGTGCGCCAAACTATGAAGCTTTCTTT	CSAPNYEAFF
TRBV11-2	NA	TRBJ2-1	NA	TGTGCCAGCAGCTTAGGAATAGCTCGAGCGAATGAGCAGTTCTTC	CASSLGIARANEQFF
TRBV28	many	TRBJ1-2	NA	TGTGCCAGCCTGGGGTCCACCTATGGCTACACCTTC	CASLGSTYGYTF
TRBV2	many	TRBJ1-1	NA	TGTGCCAGCAGTGAATCGGGCTATGCTGCTTTCTTT	CASSESGYAAFF
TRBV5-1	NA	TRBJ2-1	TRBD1	TGCGCCAGCAGCCGGGGACAGGGTCCCGGGGGTGAGCAGTTCTTC	CASSRGQGPGGEQFF
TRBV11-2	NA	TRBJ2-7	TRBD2	TGTGCCAGCAGCTCCCTCAAGATTGGGACTAGCGGACCCTACGAGCAGTACTTC	CASSSLKIGTSGPYEQYF
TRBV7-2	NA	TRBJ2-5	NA	TGTGCCAGCAGCCACCGGACGTCTACTCTGGGAGGGACCCAGTACTTC	CASSHRTSTLGGTQYF